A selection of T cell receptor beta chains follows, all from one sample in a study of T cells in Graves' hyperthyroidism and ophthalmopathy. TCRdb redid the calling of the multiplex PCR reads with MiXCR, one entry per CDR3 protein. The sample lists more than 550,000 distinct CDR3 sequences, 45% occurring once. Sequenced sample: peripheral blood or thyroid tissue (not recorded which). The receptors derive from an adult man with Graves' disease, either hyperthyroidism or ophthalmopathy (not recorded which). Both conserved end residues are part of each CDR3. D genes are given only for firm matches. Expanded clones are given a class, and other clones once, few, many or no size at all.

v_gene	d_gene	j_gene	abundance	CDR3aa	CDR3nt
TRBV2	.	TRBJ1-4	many	CASGEVNEKLFF	TGTGCCAGCGGGGAGGTTAATGAAAAACTGTTTTTT
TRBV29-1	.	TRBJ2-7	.	CSVSGQNSYEQYF	TGCAGCGTGAGCGGGCAGAACTCCTACGAGCAGTACTTC
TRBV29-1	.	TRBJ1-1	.	CSVAVNTEAFF	TGCAGCGTGGCGGTGAACACTGAAGCTTTCTTT
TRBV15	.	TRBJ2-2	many	CATSRVDRELFF	TGTGCCACCAGCAGAGTTGACAGGGAGCTGTTTTTT
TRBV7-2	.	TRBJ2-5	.	CASSAFLGETQYF	TGTGCCAGCAGTGCCTTTCTCGGGGAGACCCAGTACTTC
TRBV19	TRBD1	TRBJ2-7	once	CASSIALAGQGNYEQYF	TGTGCCAGTAGTATAGCTCTCGCGGGACAGGGGAACTACGAGCAGTACTTC
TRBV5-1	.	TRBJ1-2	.	CASSLVRGINYGYTF	TGCGCCAGCAGCTTGGTGCGGGGGATCAACTATGGCTACACCTTC
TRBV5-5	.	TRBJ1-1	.	CASSPRRGGTEAFF	TGTGCCAGCAGCCCTCGGAGGGGAGGGACTGAAGCTTTCTTT
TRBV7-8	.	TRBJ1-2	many	CASGRGRDYGYTF	TGTGCCAGCGGCCGGGGCAGGGACTATGGCTACACCTTC
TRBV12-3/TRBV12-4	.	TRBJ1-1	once	CASILEGGMNTEAFF	TGTGCCAGCATCCTCGAAGGGGGGATGAACACTGAAGCTTTCTTT
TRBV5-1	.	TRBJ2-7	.	CASSLPTDGTYEQYF	TGCGCCAGCAGCTTGCCGACGGATGGTACCTACGAGCAGTACTTC
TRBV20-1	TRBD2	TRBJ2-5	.	CSARDSWQLAVQETQYF	TGCAGTGCTAGAGATTCATGGCAGCTAGCGGTACAAGAGACCCAGTACTTC
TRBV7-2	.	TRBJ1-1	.	CASSQVGLTEAFF	TGCGCCAGCAGCCAAGTGGGGCTCACTGAAGCTTTCTTT
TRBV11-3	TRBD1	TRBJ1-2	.	CASSAGQGGNDYGYTF	TGTGCCAGCAGCGCGGGACAGGGGGGGAACGATTATGGCTACACCTTC
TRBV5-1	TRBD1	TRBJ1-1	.	CASSLGWTGTREAFF	TGCGCCAGCAGCCTCGGGTGGACAGGGACTAGGGAAGCTTTCTTT
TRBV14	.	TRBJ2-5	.	CASSQDTGETQYF	TGTGCCAGCAGCCAAGATACAGGGGAGACCCAGTACTTC
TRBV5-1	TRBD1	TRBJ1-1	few	CASSLGQGVLGTEAFF	TGCGCCAGCAGCTTGGGACAGGGAGTTTTGGGCACTGAAGCTTTCTTT
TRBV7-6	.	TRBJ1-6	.	CASSFDHRQVPNSPLHF	TGTGCCAGCAGCTTTGACCATCGACAGGTCCCGAATTCACCCCTCCACTTT
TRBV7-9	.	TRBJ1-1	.	CASSLGPVGATEAFF	TGTGCCAGCAGCTTAGGTCCCGTGGGGGCCACTGAAGCTTTCTTT
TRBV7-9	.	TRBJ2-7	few	CASSPLTGWQGMDHEQYF	TGTGCCAGCAGCCCATTGACTGGTTGGCAGGGGATGGACCACGAGCAGTACTTC
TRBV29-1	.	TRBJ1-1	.	CSRRREGSGTEAFF	TGCAGCAGGAGGAGGGAAGGAAGCGGCACTGAAGCTTTCTTT
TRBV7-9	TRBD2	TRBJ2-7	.	CASSLPGLAYEQYF	TGTGCCAGCAGCTTGCCGGGACTAGCTTACGAGCAGTACTTC
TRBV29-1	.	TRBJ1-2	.	CSSDLDGYTF	TGCAGCAGCGACCTGGATGGCTACACCTTC
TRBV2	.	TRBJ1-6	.	CASSERRLNSPLHF	TGTGCCAGCAGTGAACGACGGCTGAATTCACCCCTCCACTTT
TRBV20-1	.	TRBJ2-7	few	CSARDKGQLYEQYF	TGCAGTGCTAGAGATAAAGGACAGCTCTACGAGCAGTACTTC
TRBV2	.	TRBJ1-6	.	CASSLVPRVLPLHF	TGTGCCAGCAGTTTAGTCCCACGTGTTTTACCCCTCCACTTT
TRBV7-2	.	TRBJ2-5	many	CASSLDPYRGETQYF	TGTGCCAGCAGCTTAGACCCGTACAGAGGGGAGACCCAGTACTTC
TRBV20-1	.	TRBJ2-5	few	CSATGHTFTLYQETQYF	TGCAGTGCTACGGGACACACGTTTACCCTGTACCAAGAGACCCAGTACTTC
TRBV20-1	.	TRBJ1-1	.	CSARDHAGRLNTEAFF	TGCAGTGCTAGAGATCACGCAGGACGCCTGAACACTGAAGCTTTCTTT
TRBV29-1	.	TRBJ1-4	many	CSVETGPTNEKLFF	TGCAGCGTTGAAACAGGGCCAACTAATGAAAAACTGTTTTTT
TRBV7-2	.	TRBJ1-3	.	CASSLEAGTDTIYF	TGTGCCAGCAGCTTAGAGGCAGGGACGGACACCATATATTTT
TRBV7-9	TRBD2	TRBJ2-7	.	CASSPGGRGSASGQYF	TGTGCCAGCAGCCCCGGTGGGCGGGGGTCAGCATCAGGGCAGTACTTC
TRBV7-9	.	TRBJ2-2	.	CASSLARGFGGLFF	TGTGCCAGCAGCTTAGCGCGGGGATTCGGAGGGCTGTTTTTT
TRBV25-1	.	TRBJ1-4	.	CASLAAGEKLFF	TGTGCTAGCCTTGCCGCGGGGGAAAAACTGTTTTTT
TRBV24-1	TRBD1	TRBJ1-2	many	CATSEQDRAYGYTF	TGTGCCACCAGTGAACAAGACAGGGCCTATGGCTACACCTTC
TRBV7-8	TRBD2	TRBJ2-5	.	CASSGGGRLETQYF	TGTGCCAGCAGCGGGGGAGGGAGATTGGAGACCCAGTACTTC
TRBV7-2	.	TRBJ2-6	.	CASSDPGAYVLTF	TGTGCCAGCAGCGACCCGGGGGCCTACGTCCTGACTTTC
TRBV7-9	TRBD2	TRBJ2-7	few	CASSFPAGGLYEQYF	TGTGCCAGCAGCTTTCCCGCGGGAGGACTTTACGAGCAGTACTTC
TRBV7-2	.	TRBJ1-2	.	CASSLGAERLYGYTF	TGTGCCAGCAGCTTAGGGGCAGAGAGACTCTATGGCTACACCTTC
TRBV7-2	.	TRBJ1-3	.	CASSYQTGTSGNTIYF	TGTGCCAGCAGTTATCAAACAGGGACCTCTGGAAACACCATATATTTT
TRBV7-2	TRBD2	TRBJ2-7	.	CASSPLPGLGYEQYF	TGTGCCAGCAGCCCCCTCCCGGGACTAGGCTACGAGCAGTACTTC
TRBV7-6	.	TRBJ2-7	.	CASSVVAARGGKLREQYF	TGTGCCAGCAGTGTTGTGGCGGCAAGGGGGGGCAAGCTACGAGAGCAGTACTTC
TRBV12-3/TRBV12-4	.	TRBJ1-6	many	CASSFQGSPLHF	TGTGCCAGCAGTTTTCAGGGTTCACCCCTCCACTTT
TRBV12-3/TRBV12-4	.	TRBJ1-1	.	CASSGGAEAFF	TGTGCCAGCAGCGGAGGCGCTGAAGCTTTCTTT
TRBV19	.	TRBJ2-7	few	CASSMDTSQSYEQYF	TGTGCCAGTAGTATGGATACTAGCCAATCCTACGAGCAGTACTTC
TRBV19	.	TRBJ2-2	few	CASHLSGVGTGELFF	TGTGCCAGTCATTTATCGGGGGTCGGCACCGGGGAGCTGTTTTTT
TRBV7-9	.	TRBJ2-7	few	CASSSVGSSYEQYF	TGTGCCAGCAGCTCGGTTGGGAGCTCCTACGAGCAGTACTTC
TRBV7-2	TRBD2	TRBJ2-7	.	CASSIPTSGRGDEQYF	TGTGCCAGCAGCATCCCGACTAGCGGGAGGGGGGACGAGCAGTACTTC
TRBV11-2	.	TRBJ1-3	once	CASSSRGSRSGNTIYF	TGTGCCAGCAGCTCCCGGGGAAGCCGCTCTGGAAACACCATATATTTT
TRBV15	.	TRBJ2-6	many	CATSRDRGAGGANVLTF	TGTGCCACCAGCAGAGATCGGGGGGCGGGTGGGGCCAACGTCCTGACTTTC
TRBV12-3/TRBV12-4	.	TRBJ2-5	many	CASSAAGGETQYF	TGTGCCAGCAGTGCGGCTGGGGGGGAGACCCAGTACTTC
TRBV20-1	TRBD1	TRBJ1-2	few	CSARDMTGKSGYTF	TGCAGTGCTAGAGACATGACAGGGAAGAGCGGCTACACCTTC
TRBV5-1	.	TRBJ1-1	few	CASSPVPNTEAFF	TGCGCCAGCAGCCCGGTCCCGAACACTGAAGCTTTCTTT
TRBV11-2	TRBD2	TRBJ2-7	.	CASDTSGGIYEQYF	TGTGCCAGCGACACTAGCGGGGGGATTTACGAGCAGTACTTC
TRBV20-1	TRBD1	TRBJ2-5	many	CSAREGLGQGKETQYF	TGCAGTGCTAGAGAAGGCTTGGGACAGGGGAAGGAGACCCAGTACTTC
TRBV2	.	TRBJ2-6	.	CASSPQIVLNSGANVLTF	TGTGCCAGCTCACCACAAATCGTGCTCAACTCTGGGGCCAACGTCCTGACTTTC
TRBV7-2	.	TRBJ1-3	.	CASSLGIRDTIYF	TGTGCCAGCAGCCTGGGTATTAGGGACACCATATATTTT
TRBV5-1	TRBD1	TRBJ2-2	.	CASSAQGAEAGELFF	TGCGCCAGCAGCGCACAGGGGGCTGAGGCCGGGGAGCTGTTTTTT
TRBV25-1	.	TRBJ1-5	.	CASSLSRVGVGSNQPQHF	TGTGCCAGCAGTTTAAGTCGGGTAGGGGTTGGGAGCAATCAGCCCCAGCATTTT
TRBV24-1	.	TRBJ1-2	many	CATSEGRDGYTF	TGTGCCACCAGTGAGGGCAGGGACGGCTACACCTTC